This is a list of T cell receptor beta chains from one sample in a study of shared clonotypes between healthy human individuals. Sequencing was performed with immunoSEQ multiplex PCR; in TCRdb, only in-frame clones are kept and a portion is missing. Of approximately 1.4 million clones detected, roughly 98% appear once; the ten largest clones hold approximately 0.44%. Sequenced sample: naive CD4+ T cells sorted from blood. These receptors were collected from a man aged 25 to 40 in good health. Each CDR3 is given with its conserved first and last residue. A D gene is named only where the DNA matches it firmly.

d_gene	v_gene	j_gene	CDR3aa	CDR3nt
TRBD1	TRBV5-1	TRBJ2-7	CASRGTASYEQYF	TGCGCCAGCAGGGGGACAGCCAGTTACGAGCAGTACTTC
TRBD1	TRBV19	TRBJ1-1	CASSIVQGAAFF	TGTGCCAGTAGTATCGTGCAGGGGGCAGCTTTCTTT
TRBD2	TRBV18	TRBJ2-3	CASSPPSLAGAGATDTQYF	TGTGCCAGCTCACCACCGTCGCTAGCGGGAGCAGGTGCCACAGATACGCAGTATTTT
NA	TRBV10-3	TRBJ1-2	CAISEPDSYGYTF	TGTGCCATCAGTGAGCCCGACAGCTATGGCTACACCTTC
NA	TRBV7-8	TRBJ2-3	CASSSRSSLGTDTQYF	TGTGCCAGCAGCTCGCGGTCAAGTCTCGGCACAGATACGCAGTATTTT
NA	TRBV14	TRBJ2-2	CASSQRHRSGELFF	TGTGCCAGCAGCCAACGGCATAGGTCCGGGGAGCTGTTTTTT
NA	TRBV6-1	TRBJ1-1	CASSEDRTNTEAFF	TGTGCCAGCAGTGAAGACAGGACAAACACTGAAGCTTTCTTT
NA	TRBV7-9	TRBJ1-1	CASRAPGRRNTEAFF	TGTGCCAGCAGGGCCCCAGGGAGACGGAACACTGAAGCTTTCTTT
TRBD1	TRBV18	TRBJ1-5	CASSPTGGGNQPQHF	TGTGCCAGCTCGCCCACAGGGGGAGGCAATCAGCCCCAGCATTTT
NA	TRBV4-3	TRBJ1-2	CASSQDFKRGYTF	TGCGCCAGCAGCCAAGATTTCAAACGAGGCTACACCTTC